This T cell receptor (beta chain) stems from a study of OX40 agonist ivuxolimab in advanced cancers. The ends were cut back, 6 bases at V and 3 bases at J, with 20 bases in the middle. The germline CDR1 and CDR2 sequences are MRHNA and SNTAGT. CDR3 length: 17 residues. Sequencing used immunoSEQ multiplex PCR; TCRdb keeps in-frame clones, though not all of them. Of roughly 48,000 clones listed, around four fifths are singletons. This clone was seen a single time. This specimen consisted of CD4+ or CD8+ T cells sorted from blood, obtained in a trial of the OX40 agonist ivuxolimab. This TCR was recovered from an adult with an advanced solid tumor such as melanoma, head and neck, liver or kidney cancer. The rearrangement links TRBV6-4 to TRBJ2-2; perhaps D is TRBD1 or TRBD2 (6 bases each). The CDR3 region has the DNA TGTGCCAGCAGCCGACAGGTCGGGGGTGCCCACACCGGGGAGCTGTTTTTT. As protein: CASSRQVGGAHTGELFF.